The 17 T cell receptor beta chains listed next were all sequenced from one sample in a study of a mutant IDH1 vaccine in newly diagnosed glioma. Time point: week 35, safety follow-up. One vaccine dose held 300 ug of mutant IDH1 20-mer peptide and came with topical imiquimod. Sequenced by immunoSEQ multiplex PCR; TCRdb stores in-frame clones only, minus some. The sample holds over 40,000 clones, around 89% seen once. These TCRs are of unknown antigen specificity. Sequencing was performed on PBMCs, taken from a glioma patient whose treatment included an IDH1 peptide vaccine. The origin of the receptors is a man aged 35 to 55 with glioma.

This rearrangement joins TRBV5-6 to TRBJ1-5, with TRBD1 as a possible D gene (6 bases). Per the germline V gene, CDR1 is SGHDT and CDR2 is YYEEEE. The V gene lost 1 base and the J gene lost 3 bases, with 14 bases spanning the gap. The CDR3 spans 16 residues. CDR3: CASSLYGGALNQPQHF. DNA for the CDR3: TGTGCCAGCAGCTTGTACGGGGGGGCGCTCAATCAGCCCCAGCATTTT.

CDR3 in amino acids: CASSEADFNEQFF. The DNA for the CDR3 is TGTGCCAGCAGTGAGGCAGACTTCAATGAGCAGTTCTTC. This chain joins TRBV6-4 and TRBJ2-1; no clear D. Germline values: CDR1 MRHNA, CDR2 SNTAGT. V lost 3 bases, J lost 6 bases, and 9 bases lay in between. The CDR3 consists of 13 residues.

The table lists this clone with a few counts. CDR3 amino acids: CASSFTQRETQYF. As DNA, the CDR3 is TGTGCCAGCAGTTTCACACAAAGGGAGACCCAGTACTTC. The chain recombines TRBV28 with TRBJ2-5; D gene uncertain. Germline V lookup: CDR1 MDHEN, CDR2 SYDVKM. CDR3 length: 13 amino acids. Deletions cut 3 bases from V and 5 bases from J, with 10 bases between.

The V and J genes are TRBV6-1 and TRBJ2-7, with 7 positions matching TRBD2. Germline loops: CDR1 MNHNS, CDR2 SASEGT. This CDR3 contains 15 residues. V lost 6 bases and J lost 2; bases outside the gene matches: 10. The CDR3 region has the DNA TGTGCCAGCAGCGTGGTTGGGGGGGTAGCCTACGAGCAGTACTTC. It translates to CASSVVGGVAYEQYF.

CDR3 sequence reads: CASSFTFATNEKLFF. In nucleotides, the CDR3 is TGTGCCAGCAGTTTTACCTTTGCAACTAATGAAAAACTGTTTTTT. This chain links TRBV27 with TRBJ1-4; D gene ambiguous. The CDR3 loop spans 15 amino acids. V was pared by 3 bases and J by 0 bases, with 8 bases between. Germline CDR1 and CDR2: MNHEY and SMNVEV (reference sequence).

The V call is TRBV10-3, the J call TRBJ1-2; D remains unclear. Trimming shortened V by 4 bases and J by 1 base, and 10 bases separated the two germline ends. Germline CDR1 reads ENHRY; CDR2 reads SYGVKD. The length of the CDR3 is 14 residues. CDR3 in amino acids: CAISGRPVNYGYTF. The CDR3 region has the DNA TGTGCCATCAGTGGACGACCGGTTAACTATGGCTACACCTTC.

The gene calls are TRBV6-4 and TRBJ1-5, with 7 bases lining up with TRBD1. With V trimmed by 1 base and J by 4 bases, 7 bases remained unmatched. Germline V lookup: CDR1 MRHNA, CDR2 SNTAGT. The CDR3 runs to 16 residues. In DNA, the CDR3 is TGTGCCAGCAGTGACTTTGTAATACAGGGGAATCAGCCCCAGCATTTT. Its protein product is CASSDFVIQGNQPQHF.

V and J are TRBV4-3 and TRBJ2-1; D might be TRBD2 (5 bases). The CDR3 has 15 amino acids. The germline gives CDR1 LGHNA, CDR2 YSLEER. Trimming took off 1 base at V and 9 bases at J, with 16 bases between the two ends. The CDR3 loop reads CASSQAEDIATEQFF. The CDR3 nucleotides read TGCGCCAGCAGCCAAGCGGAGGATATAGCCACTGAGCAGTTCTTC.

This sequence joins TRBV6-5 and TRBJ2-3; TRBD2 matches 12 bases. V lost 7 bases, J lost 4 bases, and 6 bases stayed unmatched. The germline CDR1 and CDR2 sequences are MNHEY and SVGAGI. The CDR3 loop spans 15 amino acids. The DNA for the CDR3 is TGTGCCAGCACCCGAACTAGCGGGAGGCCAGATACGCAGTATTTT. It is translated as CASTRTSGRPDTQYF.

This clone was detected once. The chain carries TRBV7-2 and TRBJ2-1; 7 bases map to TRBD2. CDR3 length equals 15 residues. Germline values: CDR1 SGHTA, CDR2 FQGNSA. After removal of 4 bases from V and 4 bases from J, the junction contained 7 bases not matched to a gene. The CDR3 DNA follows: TGTGCCAGCAGCTGGGACTACCCCATTTACAATGAGCAGTTCTTC. Protein sequence: CASSWDYPIYNEQFF.

This clone was counted once. The chain employs TRBV5-1 and TRBJ1-3, with a weak D call TRBD1 (5 bases). CDR3 size: 15 residues. V lost 1 base, J lost 4 bases, and 12 bases lay in between. Germline V lookup: CDR1 SGHRS, CDR2 YFSETQ. CDR3 protein: CASSLRGSKGNTIYF. The CDR3 DNA sequence: TGCGCCAGCAGCTTGAGGGGATCAAAAGGAAACACCATATATTTT.

The chain links TRBV19 to TRBJ1-2; 7 bases are a match to TRBD1. The CDR3 is made up of 14 amino acids. Germline lookup yields CDR1 LNHDA and CDR2 SQIVND (reference sequence). J lost 7 bases, V lost 5 bases, and 10 bases had no gene match. This chain's CDR3 is CASSGQASIGGYTF. CDR3 sequence (DNA): TGTGCCAGTAGTGGACAGGCCAGTATCGGTGGCTACACCTTC.

The chain links TRBV27 to TRBJ1-5; D is perhaps TRBD1 (6 bases). The V end lost 6 bases, the J end lost 7 bases, and 16 bases lay between the germline ends. This CDR3 is 14 amino acids long. CDR1 MNHEY and CDR2 SMNVEV come from the germline V gene (reference sequence). The CDR3 region is CASSPTGISQPQHF. In DNA form, the CDR3 reads TGTGCCAGCAGCCCTACAGGGATATCGCAGCCCCAGCATTTT.

This chain connects TRBV5-6 to TRBJ1-3; 7 bases are a match to TRBD1. The CDR3 spans 18 residues. Germline V lookup: CDR1 SGHDT, CDR2 YYEEEE. The J segment lost 1 base and the V segment lost 3 bases, leaving 13 bases of the junction unmatched. The CDR3 bases are TGTGCCAGCAGCTGGGGTTCTTCAGGGGGGAGTTCTGGAAACACCATATATTTT. Translating it yields CASSWGSSGGSSGNTIYF. Full variable domain (rest looked up from reference TRBV5-6 and TRBJ1-3): DAGVTQSPTHLIKTRGQQVTLRCSPKSGHDTVSWYQQALGQGPQFIFQYYEEEERQRGNFPDRFSGHQFPNYSSELNVNALLLGDSALYLCASSWGSSGGSSGNTIYFGEGSWLTVV.

The chain recombines TRBV5-4 with TRBJ2-7; D might be TRBD1 (5 bases). The CDR3 extends over 15 amino acids. CDR1 and CDR2 from the germline V gene are SGHNT and YYREEE (reference sequence). With 7 bases removed from V and 4 bases from J, the gap between germline ends came to 21 bases. CDR3 DNA sequence: TGTGCCAGCTCCCCTCGAGGACAATCGCTTTACGAGCAGTACTTC. It codes for CASSPRGQSLYEQYF.

The chain carries TRBV27 and TRBJ1-4; D gene ambiguous. Germline V gene sequence: CDR1 MNHEY, CDR2 SMNVEV (reference sequence). Trimming took off 3 bases at V and 10 bases at J, with 15 bases between the two ends. This CDR3 is built from 14 residues. The CDR3 sequence is CASSLSPASRKLFF. As DNA, the CDR3 is TGTGCCAGCAGTTTGTCCCCGGCCTCCAGAAAACTGTTTTTT.

The chain carries TRBV5-6 and TRBJ1-2; D is undetermined. Trimming stripped 1 base from V and 4 bases from J, with 8 bases between. Germline CDR1 and CDR2: SGHDT and YYEEEE. The CDR3 loop spans 13 amino acids. The DNA of the CDR3 is TGTGCCAGCAGCTTGACAGCCATCTATGGCTACACCTTC. This sequence encodes CASSLTAIYGYTF.